This T cell receptor beta chain derives from a study of lymphopenia after photon versus proton radiotherapy. The junction had 14 bases not matched to a gene; V was cut back by 0 bases and J by 6 bases. The CDR3 extends over 19 amino acids. Germline loops: CDR1 SGHTA, CDR2 FQGNSA. The repertoire was sequenced with immunoSEQ multiplex PCR; TCRdb's copy has only in-frame clones and lacks some. The table has 25,000 to 30,000 clones, more than 90% seen once; the top ten hold under 0.9%. The sequences come from peripheral blood, collected from a patient treated with photon-based radiotherapy. This sequence originates from a woman in her forties or fifties with cholangiocarcinoma. The chain couples TRBV7-2 to TRBJ1-6; 7 bases fit TRBD1. This CDR3 is CASSLAGQDLLFFNSPLHF. CDR3 in DNA: TGTGCCAGCAGCTTAGCCGGACAGGACCTGCTCTTTTTTAATTCACCCCTCCACTTT.